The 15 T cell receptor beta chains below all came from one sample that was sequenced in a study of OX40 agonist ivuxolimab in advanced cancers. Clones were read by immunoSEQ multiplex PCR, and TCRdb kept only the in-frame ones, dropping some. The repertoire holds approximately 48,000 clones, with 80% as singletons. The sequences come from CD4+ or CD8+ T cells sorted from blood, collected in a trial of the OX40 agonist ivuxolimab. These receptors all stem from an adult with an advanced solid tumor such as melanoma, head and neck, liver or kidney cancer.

The CDR3 is CASSPHSGLEQYF. CDR3 bases: TGTGCCAGCAGCCCGCACAGCGGGTTGGAGCAGTACTTC. The chain employs TRBV7-3 and TRBJ2-7, with a weak D call TRBD2 (6 bases). The CDR3 consists of 13 residues. In germline, CDR1 is SGHTA, CDR2 FQGTGA. Trimming removed 5 bases from V and 7 bases from J, with 15 bases in between.

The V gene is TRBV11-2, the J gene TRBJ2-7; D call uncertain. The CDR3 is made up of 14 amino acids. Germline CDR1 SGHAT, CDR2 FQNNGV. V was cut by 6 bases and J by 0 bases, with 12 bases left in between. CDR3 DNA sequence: TGTGCCAGCAGTCCCGGGTCACTCTCCTACGAGCAGTACTTC. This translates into CASSPGSLSYEQYF.

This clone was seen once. CDR3 sequence: CASSDGTGKSWYGYTF. The CDR3 DNA sequence: TGTGCCAGCAGCGACGGGACGGGGAAGTCGTGGTATGGCTACACCTTC. The V call is TRBV9, the J call TRBJ1-2; D is perhaps TRBD1 (5 bases). This CDR3 comprises 16 residues. Germline values: CDR1 SGDLS, CDR2 YYNGEE. V lost 3 bases and J lost 5, with 20 bases in between.

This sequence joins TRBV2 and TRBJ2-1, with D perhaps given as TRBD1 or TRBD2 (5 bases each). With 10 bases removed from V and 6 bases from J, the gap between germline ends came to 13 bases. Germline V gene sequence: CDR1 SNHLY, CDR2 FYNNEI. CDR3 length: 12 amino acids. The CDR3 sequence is CANRDDGNEQFF. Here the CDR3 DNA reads TGTGCCAACCGGGACGACGGCAATGAGCAGTTCTTC.

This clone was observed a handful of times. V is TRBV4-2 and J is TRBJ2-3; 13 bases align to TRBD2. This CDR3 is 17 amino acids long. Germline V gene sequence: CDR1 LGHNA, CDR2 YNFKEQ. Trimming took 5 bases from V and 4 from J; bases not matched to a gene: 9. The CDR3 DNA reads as TGTGCCAGCAGCAGGGGACTAGCGGGACGAGGGGCAGATACGCAGTATTTT. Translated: CASSRGLAGRGADTQYF.

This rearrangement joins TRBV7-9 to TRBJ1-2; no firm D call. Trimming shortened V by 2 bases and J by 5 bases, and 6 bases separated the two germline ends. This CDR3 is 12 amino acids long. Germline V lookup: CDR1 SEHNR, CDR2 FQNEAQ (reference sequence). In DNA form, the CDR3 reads TGTGCCAGCAGCTTATACTTATATGGCTACACCTTC. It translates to CASSLYLYGYTF.

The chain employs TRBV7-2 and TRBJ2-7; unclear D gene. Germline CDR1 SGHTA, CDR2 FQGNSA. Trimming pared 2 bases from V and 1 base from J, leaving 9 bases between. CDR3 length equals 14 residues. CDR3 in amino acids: CASSLSSTSYEQYF. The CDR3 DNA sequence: TGTGCCAGCAGCTTAAGTTCGACTTCCTACGAGCAGTACTTC.

In nucleotides, the CDR3 is TGTGCCAGCAGTTTCGCCCCCACAGGGTATAATGAGCAGTTCTTC. As protein: CASSFAPTGYNEQFF. The rearrangement links TRBV27 to TRBJ2-1; possible D gene TRBD1, 6 bases. Per the germline V gene, CDR1 is MNHEY and CDR2 is SMNVEV (reference sequence). The CDR3 spans 15 residues. Trimming pared 3 bases from V and 7 bases from J, leaving 16 bases between.

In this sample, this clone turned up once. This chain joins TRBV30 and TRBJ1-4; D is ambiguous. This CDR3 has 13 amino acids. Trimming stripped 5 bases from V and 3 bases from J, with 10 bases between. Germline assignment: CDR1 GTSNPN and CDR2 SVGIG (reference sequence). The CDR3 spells CAWRQVSNEKLFF. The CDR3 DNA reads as TGTGCCTGGCGACAAGTATCTAATGAAAAACTGTTTTTT.

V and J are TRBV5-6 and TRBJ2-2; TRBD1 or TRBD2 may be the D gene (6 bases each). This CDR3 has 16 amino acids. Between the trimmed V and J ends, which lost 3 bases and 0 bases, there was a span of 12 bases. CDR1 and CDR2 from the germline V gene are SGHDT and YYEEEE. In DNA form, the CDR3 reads TGTGCCAGCAGCTCGTGGGGGGCCTCGAACACCGGGGAGCTGTTTTTT. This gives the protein CASSSWGASNTGELFF.

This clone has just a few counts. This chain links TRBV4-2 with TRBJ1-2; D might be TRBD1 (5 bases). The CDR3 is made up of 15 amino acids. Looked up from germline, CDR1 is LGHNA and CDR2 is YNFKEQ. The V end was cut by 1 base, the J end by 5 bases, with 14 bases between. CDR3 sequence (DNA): TGTGCCAGCAGCCAAGCGCGCGGGGCCCAATATGGCTACACCTTC. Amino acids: CASSQARGAQYGYTF.

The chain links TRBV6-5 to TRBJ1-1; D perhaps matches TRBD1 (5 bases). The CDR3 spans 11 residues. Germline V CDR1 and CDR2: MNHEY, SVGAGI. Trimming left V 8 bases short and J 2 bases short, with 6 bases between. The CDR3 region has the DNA TGTGCCAGCGGGGGAAACACTGAAGCTTTCTTT. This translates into CASGGNTEAFF.

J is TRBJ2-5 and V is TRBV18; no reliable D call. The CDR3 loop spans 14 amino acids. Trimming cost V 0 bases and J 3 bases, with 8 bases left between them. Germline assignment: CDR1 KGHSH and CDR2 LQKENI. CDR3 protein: CASSPPSLKETQYF. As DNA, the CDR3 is TGTGCCAGCTCACCACCGTCCCTAAAAGAGACCCAGTACTTC.

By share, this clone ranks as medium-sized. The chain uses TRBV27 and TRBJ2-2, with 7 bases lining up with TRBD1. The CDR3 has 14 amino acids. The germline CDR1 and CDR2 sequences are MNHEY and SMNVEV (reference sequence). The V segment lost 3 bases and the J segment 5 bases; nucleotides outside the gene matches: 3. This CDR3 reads CASSFTGVTGELFF. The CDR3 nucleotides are TGTGCCAGCAGTTTTACAGGGGTGACCGGGGAGCTGTTTTTT.

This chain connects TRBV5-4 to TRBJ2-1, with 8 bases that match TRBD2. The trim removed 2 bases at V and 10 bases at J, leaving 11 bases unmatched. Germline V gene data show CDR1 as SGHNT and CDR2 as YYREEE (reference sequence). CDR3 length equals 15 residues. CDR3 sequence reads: CASSFPSGSKREQFF. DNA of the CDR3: TGTGCCAGCAGCTTCCCCAGCGGGAGTAAAAGAGAGCAGTTCTTC.